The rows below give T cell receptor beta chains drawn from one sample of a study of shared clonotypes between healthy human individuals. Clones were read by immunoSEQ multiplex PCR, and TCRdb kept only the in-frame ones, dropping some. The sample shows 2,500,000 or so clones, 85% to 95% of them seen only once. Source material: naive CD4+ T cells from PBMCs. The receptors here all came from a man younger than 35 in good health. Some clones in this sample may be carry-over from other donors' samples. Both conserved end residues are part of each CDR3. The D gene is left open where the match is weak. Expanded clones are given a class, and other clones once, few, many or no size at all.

CDR3aa: CSAGGIYGYTF; v_gene: TRBV20-1; d_gene: -; abundance: -
CDR3aa: CASSLGGTIQETQYF; v_gene: TRBV7-9; d_gene: TRBD2; abundance: -
CDR3aa: CASSPSGARETGELFF; v_gene: TRBV18; d_gene: -; abundance: -
CDR3aa: CATRTGWSEAFF; v_gene: TRBV6-1; d_gene: TRBD1; abundance: few
CDR3aa: CASSYGRGSNQPQHF; v_gene: TRBV6-6; d_gene: -; abundance: -
CDR3aa: CASGSTSEADTQYF; v_gene: TRBV12-5; d_gene: TRBD2; abundance: -
CDR3aa: CASSLLRDTISPLHF; v_gene: TRBV7-8; d_gene: -; abundance: -
CDR3aa: CSFQGAASTDTQYF; v_gene: TRBV29-1; d_gene: -; abundance: -
CDR3aa: CSATQGADTQYF; v_gene: TRBV29-1; d_gene: -; abundance: -
CDR3aa: CASSRTGIRKETQYF; v_gene: TRBV6-5; d_gene: -; abundance: -
CDR3aa: CASSLVGQGGNGYTF; v_gene: TRBV5-1; d_gene: TRBD1; abundance: -
CDR3aa: CASSLVASGTDTQYF; v_gene: TRBV7-3; d_gene: -; abundance: -
CDR3aa: CASSGGRNSGANVLTF; v_gene: TRBV28; d_gene: -; abundance: -
CDR3aa: CASSVGVDERTQYF; v_gene: TRBV9; d_gene: -; abundance: -
CDR3aa: CASSRPGSGGTGELFF; v_gene: TRBV9; d_gene: -; abundance: -
CDR3aa: CAISETHLGTEAFF; v_gene: TRBV10-3; d_gene: -; abundance: -
CDR3aa: CASSAGPGTYTGELFF; v_gene: TRBV5-1; d_gene: -; abundance: -
CDR3aa: CASEGSTNYGYTF; v_gene: TRBV27; d_gene: -; abundance: once
CDR3aa: CASSLTGDGNTIYF; v_gene: TRBV5-1; d_gene: -; abundance: -
CDR3aa: CASSMIGLGAGQLYEQYF; v_gene: TRBV19; d_gene: -; abundance: -
CDR3aa: CAIRRTDNTEAFF; v_gene: TRBV10-3; d_gene: -; abundance: -
CDR3aa: CASSFGVNEKLFF; v_gene: TRBV11-2; d_gene: -; abundance: -
CDR3aa: CASSSFAGTGLQETQYF; v_gene: TRBV7-7; d_gene: TRBD1; abundance: once
CDR3aa: CASSDSWEPTDTQYF; v_gene: TRBV6-4; d_gene: -; abundance: -
CDR3aa: CASSQAHKDEQYF; v_gene: TRBV4-1; d_gene: -; abundance: -
CDR3aa: CASSYRQGPYEQYF; v_gene: TRBV27; d_gene: TRBD1; abundance: -
CDR3aa: CSVGKGDSYEQYF; v_gene: TRBV29-1; d_gene: -; abundance: -
CDR3aa: CASSLGQETQYF; v_gene: TRBV11-1; d_gene: -; abundance: -
CDR3aa: CASSLGVRAQYF; v_gene: TRBV28; d_gene: -; abundance: -
CDR3aa: CASSLRSQETQYF; v_gene: TRBV5-6; d_gene: -; abundance: -
CDR3aa: CASSPGQGVRDQPQHF; v_gene: TRBV18; d_gene: TRBD1; abundance: -
CDR3aa: CASSLGANTGELFF; v_gene: TRBV5-1; d_gene: -; abundance: -
CDR3aa: CASSSDGINTGELFF; v_gene: TRBV5-1; d_gene: -; abundance: once
CDR3aa: CASSYGGSRSGANVLTF; v_gene: TRBV7-9; d_gene: -; abundance: -
CDR3aa: CASSFGQGLTNEKLFF; v_gene: TRBV5-1; d_gene: TRBD1; abundance: -
CDR3aa: CASSFSVDGYEQYF; v_gene: TRBV5-1; d_gene: -; abundance: -
CDR3aa: CASSQGQLITDTQYF; v_gene: TRBV4-2; d_gene: -; abundance: -
CDR3aa: CASSPGRVPVYEQYF; v_gene: TRBV11-2; d_gene: -; abundance: -
CDR3aa: CASSPSPAGSREQYF; v_gene: TRBV7-2; d_gene: -; abundance: -
CDR3aa: CASSLDPGGYSYEQYF; v_gene: TRBV5-4; d_gene: TRBD1; abundance: -
CDR3aa: CASSPGTAFYEQYF; v_gene: TRBV2; d_gene: TRBD1; abundance: -
CDR3aa: CASSLEPQMNTEAFF; v_gene: TRBV11-2; d_gene: -; abundance: -
CDR3aa: CASRHSSGRAYTGELFF; v_gene: TRBV19; d_gene: TRBD2; abundance: -
CDR3aa: CASSTYTGELFF; v_gene: TRBV13; d_gene: -; abundance: -
CDR3aa: CASSFTTGYMNTEAFF; v_gene: TRBV5-1; d_gene: TRBD1; abundance: -
CDR3aa: CASSIGDRGGTEAFF; v_gene: TRBV19; d_gene: TRBD1; abundance: -